The 11 T cell receptor beta chains listed next were all sequenced from one sample in a study of T cell responses to AZD1222 COVID-19 vaccine. TCRdb keeps only in-frame clones here, not all; method: immunoSEQ multiplex PCR. This table has fewer than 90,000 clones, over 75% appearing once. Material: peripheral blood, obtained 28 days after the second AZD1222 dose. The receptors stem from an adult who received the AZD1222 COVID-19 vaccine.

The chain recombines TRBV6-5 with TRBJ1-1; maybe TRBD1 (5 bases). The V gene's germline CDR1 is MNHEY and CDR2 SVGAGI. V shed 6 bases and J shed 0 bases, with 11 bases lying between them. CDR3 length: 14 residues. The CDR3 loop reads CASSGTGMNTEAFF. CDR3 coding DNA: TGTGCCAGCAGCGGGACGGGAATGAACACTGAAGCTTTCTTT.

This chain joins TRBV2 and TRBJ1-1, with D maybe TRBD1 (5 bases). The CDR3 runs to 14 residues. V was clipped by 6 bases and J by 1 base, with 12 bases between them. From germline, CDR1 is SNHLY and CDR2 FYNNEI. Here the CDR3 DNA reads TGTGCCAGCAGGGGGGACTCTGGGAACACTGAAGCTTTCTTT. Protein product: CASRGDSGNTEAFF.

This sequence joins TRBV3-1 (or the pseudogene TRBV3-2) and TRBJ2-3, with D uncertain. Germline V CDR1 and CDR2: LGHDT, YNNKEL (reference sequence). CDR3 length equals 13 residues. Trimming took off 0 bases at V and 4 bases at J, with 5 bases between the two ends. CDR3 in amino acids: CASSQDFADTQYF. The CDR3 coding sequence is TGTGCCAGCAGCCAAGATTTCGCAGATACGCAGTATTTT.

The chain carries TRBV6-5 and TRBJ1-2; D is undetermined. Trimming stripped 4 bases from V and 3 bases from J, with 9 bases between. The CDR3 length is 13 residues. The germline gives CDR1 MNHEY, CDR2 SVGAGI. The DNA for the CDR3 is TGTGCCAGCAGTTTGACGGCCTACTATGGCTACACCTTC. Translating gives CASSLTAYYGYTF.

CDR3 nucleotide sequence: TGTGCCACCAGCAGAGAGGGGGCTGGAAACACCATATATTTT. It specifies CATSREGAGNTIYF. The gene calls are TRBV15 and TRBJ1-3; D is perhaps TRBD1 (5 bases). This CDR3 has 14 amino acids. Per germline, CDR1 LNHNV and CDR2 YYDKDF (reference sequence). V lost 0 bases and J 2 bases, leaving 5 bases between the germline ends.

The rearrangement joins TRBV6-5 to TRBJ1-1; the D is unclear. Germline V gene lookup returns CDR1 MNHEY and CDR2 SVGAGI. The CDR3 is 13 residues long. V was trimmed by 5 bases and J by 3 bases, leaving 10 bases between them. CDR3 in amino acids: CASSRGRHTEAFF. CDR3 coding DNA: TGTGCCAGCAGTCGGGGAAGACACACTGAAGCTTTCTTT.

This clone was recorded once. The V gene is TRBV5-4, the J gene TRBJ2-2, with TRBD1 identical over 8 bases. This CDR3 spans 16 amino acids. Germline CDR1 and CDR2: SGHNT and YYREEE (reference sequence). V dropped 2 bases and J dropped 4; count of bases not matched to a gene: 7. The CDR3 is CASSFRTGSATGELFF. The DNA of the CDR3 is TGTGCCAGCAGCTTTCGGACAGGGTCGGCCACCGGGGAGCTGTTTTTT.

V usage is TRBV12-3 or TRBV12-4 and J usage is TRBJ1-1, with 7 positions matching TRBD1. This CDR3 has 12 amino acids. Trimming took 8 bases from V and 10 from J; bases not matched to a gene: 10. DNA of the CDR3: TGTGCCAGCGTGAAAAGGGGGCCTCCAGCTTTCTTT. It is translated as CASVKRGPPAFF.

This chain joins TRBV5-1 and TRBJ2-7; 7 nucleotides match TRBD2. Germline values: CDR1 SGHRS, CDR2 YFSETQ. The trim removed 7 bases at V and 2 bases at J, leaving 12 bases unmatched. The CDR3 loop spans 15 amino acids. CDR3 nucleotide sequence: TGCGCCAGCTCCTTTGGGGGGGGGAACACCTACGAGCAGTACTTC. Translation gives CASSFGGGNTYEQYF.

The chain has TRBV6-6 and TRBJ1-5; 8 nucleotides match TRBD1. The CDR3 length is 18 residues. CDR1 is MNHNY and CDR2 is SVGAGI in the germline V gene (reference sequence). With 5 bases clipped from V and 1 base from J, the junction kept 13 bases outside the gene matches. The CDR3 loop reads CASSPGQGRGESNQPQHF. The CDR3 DNA follows: TGTGCCAGCAGTCCTGGACAGGGTCGGGGGGAAAGCAATCAGCCCCAGCATTTT.

V is TRBV7-2 and J is TRBJ2-1, with 9 nucleotides matching TRBD2. The CDR3 consists of 16 residues. Germline CDR1 is SGHTA and CDR2 is FQGNSA. Trimming took 0 bases from V and 9 from J; bases not matched to a gene: 9. The CDR3 region is CASSLAPAGGLSEQFF. The CDR3 nucleotides are TGTGCCAGCAGCTTAGCGCCGGCGGGGGGGCTGTCTGAGCAGTTCTTC.